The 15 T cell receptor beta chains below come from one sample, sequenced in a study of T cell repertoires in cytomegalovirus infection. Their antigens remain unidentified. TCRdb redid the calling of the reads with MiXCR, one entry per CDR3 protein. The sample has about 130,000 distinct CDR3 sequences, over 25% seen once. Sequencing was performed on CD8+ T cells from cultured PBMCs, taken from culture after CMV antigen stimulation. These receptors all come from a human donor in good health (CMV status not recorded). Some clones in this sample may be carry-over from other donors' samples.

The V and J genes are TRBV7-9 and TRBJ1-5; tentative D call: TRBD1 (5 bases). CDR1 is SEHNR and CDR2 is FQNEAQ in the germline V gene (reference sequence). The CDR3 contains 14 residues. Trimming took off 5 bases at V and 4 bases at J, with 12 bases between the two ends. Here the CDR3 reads CASSMDTFNQPQHF. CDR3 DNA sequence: TGTGCCAGCAGCATGGACACCTTTAATCAGCCCCAGCATTTT.

The CDR3 protein is CAISESGRDGYTF. The CDR3, as DNA: TGTGCCATCAGTGAGTCGGGAAGGGATGGCTACACCTTC. The rearrangement uses TRBV10-3 and TRBJ1-2; D gene ambiguous. The CDR3 runs to 13 residues. Trimming removed 0 bases at V and 6 bases at J, with 8 bases between. Germline assignment: CDR1 ENHRY and CDR2 SYGVKD.

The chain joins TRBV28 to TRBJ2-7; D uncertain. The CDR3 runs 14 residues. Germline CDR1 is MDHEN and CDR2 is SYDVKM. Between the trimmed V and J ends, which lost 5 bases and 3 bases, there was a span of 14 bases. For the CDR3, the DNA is TGTGCCAGCAGTACCGGACGGAGCCTCTACGAGCAGTACTTC. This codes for CASSTGRSLYEQYF.

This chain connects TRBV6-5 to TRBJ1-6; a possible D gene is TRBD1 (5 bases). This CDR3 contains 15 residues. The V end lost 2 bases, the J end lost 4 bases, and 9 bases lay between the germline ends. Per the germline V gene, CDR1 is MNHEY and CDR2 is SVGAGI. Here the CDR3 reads CASSYGGLYNSPLHF. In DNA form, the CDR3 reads TGTGCCAGCAGTTACGGGGGTCTTTATAATTCACCCCTCCACTTT.

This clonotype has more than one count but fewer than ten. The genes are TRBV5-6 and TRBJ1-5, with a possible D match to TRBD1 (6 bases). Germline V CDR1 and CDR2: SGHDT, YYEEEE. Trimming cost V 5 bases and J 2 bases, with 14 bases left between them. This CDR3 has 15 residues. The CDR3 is CASSGPGHGNQPQHF. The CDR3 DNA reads TGTGCCAGCAGTGGCCCGGGACATGGCAATCAGCCCCAGCATTTT.

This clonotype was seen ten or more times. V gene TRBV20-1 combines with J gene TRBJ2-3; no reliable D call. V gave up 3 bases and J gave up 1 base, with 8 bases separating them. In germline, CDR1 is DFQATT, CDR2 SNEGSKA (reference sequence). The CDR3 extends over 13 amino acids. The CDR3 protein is CSASYTGTDTQYF. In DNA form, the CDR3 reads TGCAGTGCTAGTTACACCGGCACAGATACGCAGTATTTT.

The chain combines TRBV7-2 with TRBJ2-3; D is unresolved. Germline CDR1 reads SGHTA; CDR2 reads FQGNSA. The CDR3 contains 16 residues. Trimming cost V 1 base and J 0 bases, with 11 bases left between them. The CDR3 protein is CASSLDRDSSTDTQYF. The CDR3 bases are TGTGCCAGCAGCTTAGACAGAGACTCTAGCACAGATACGCAGTATTTT.

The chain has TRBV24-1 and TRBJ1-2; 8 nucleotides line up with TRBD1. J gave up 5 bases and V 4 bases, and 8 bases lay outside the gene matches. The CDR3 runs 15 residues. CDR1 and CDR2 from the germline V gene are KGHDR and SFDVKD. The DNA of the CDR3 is TGTGCCACCAGTGAGCGGACAGGGCTCGGGTATGGCTACACCTTC. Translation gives CATSERTGLGYGYTF.

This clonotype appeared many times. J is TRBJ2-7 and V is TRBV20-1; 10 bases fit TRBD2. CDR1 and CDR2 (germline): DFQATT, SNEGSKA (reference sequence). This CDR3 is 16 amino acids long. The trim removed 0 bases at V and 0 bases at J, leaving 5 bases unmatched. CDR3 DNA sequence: TGCAGTGCTAGAGATCCCACTAGCGGGGACTCCTACGAGCAGTACTTC. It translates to CSARDPTSGDSYEQYF.

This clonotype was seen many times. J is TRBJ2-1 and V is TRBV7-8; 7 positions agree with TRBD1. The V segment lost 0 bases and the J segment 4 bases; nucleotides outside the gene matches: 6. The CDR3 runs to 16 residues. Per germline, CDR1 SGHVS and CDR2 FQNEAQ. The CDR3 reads CASSLALGRGYNEQFF. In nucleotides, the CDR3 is TGTGCCAGCAGCTTAGCTTTGGGCAGGGGGTACAATGAGCAGTTCTTC.

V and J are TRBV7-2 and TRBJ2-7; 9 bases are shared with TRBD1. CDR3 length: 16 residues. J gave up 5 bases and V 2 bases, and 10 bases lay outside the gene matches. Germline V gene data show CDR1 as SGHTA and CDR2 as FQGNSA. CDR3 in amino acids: CASSLWAEQGAHEQYF. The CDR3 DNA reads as TGTGCCAGCAGCTTATGGGCGGAACAGGGGGCACACGAGCAGTACTTC.

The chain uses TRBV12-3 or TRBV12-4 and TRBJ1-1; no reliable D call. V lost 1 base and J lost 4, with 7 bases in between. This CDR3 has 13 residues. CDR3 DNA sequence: TGTGCCAGCAGTTTAGGCGGTTTCACTGAAGCTTTCTTT. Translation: CASSLGGFTEAFF.

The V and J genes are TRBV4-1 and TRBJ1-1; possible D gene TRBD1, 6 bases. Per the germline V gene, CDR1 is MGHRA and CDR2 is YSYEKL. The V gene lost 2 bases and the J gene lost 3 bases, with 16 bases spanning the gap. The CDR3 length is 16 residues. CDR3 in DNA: TGCGCCAGCAGCCAACTTGGGGGGCGAGAGGACACTGAAGCTTTCTTT. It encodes CASSQLGGREDTEAFF.

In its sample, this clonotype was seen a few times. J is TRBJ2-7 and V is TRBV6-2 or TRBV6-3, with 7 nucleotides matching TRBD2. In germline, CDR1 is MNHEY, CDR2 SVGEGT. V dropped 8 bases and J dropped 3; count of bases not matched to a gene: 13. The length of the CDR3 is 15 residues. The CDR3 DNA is TGTGCCAGCGGTTCCGGGACTATGTTAGACTACGAGCAGTACTTC. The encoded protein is CASGSGTMLDYEQYF.

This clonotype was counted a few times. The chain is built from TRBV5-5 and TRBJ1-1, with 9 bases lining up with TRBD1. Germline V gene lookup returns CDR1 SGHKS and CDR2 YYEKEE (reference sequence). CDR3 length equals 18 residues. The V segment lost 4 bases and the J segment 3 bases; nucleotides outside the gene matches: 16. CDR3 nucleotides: TGTGCCAGCAGCCGCAGGGAGGACAGGGGAATAGAGGACACTGAAGCTTTCTTT. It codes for CASSRREDRGIEDTEAFF.